The rows below give T cell receptor beta chains drawn from one sample of a study of CD8 T cells in ankylosing spondylitis. TCRdb used MiXCR to reprocess the 5' RACE reads, holding one entry per CDR3 protein. The data show 150,000 to 200,000 distinct CDR3 sequences, with around a sixth seen just once and approximately 4% held by the top ten. Specimen: blood, either unsorted or a sorted T cell fraction (not recorded which). The receptors here all came from a male donor aged 10-35 years with ankylosing spondylitis or in good health (not recorded which). Each CDR3 is given with its conserved first and last residue. D genes are given only for firm matches. The listing skips clone size in some rows; elsewhere it reads once, few, many or a size class.

TRBV10-2,TRBJ1-6,many,-,CASTSPGRSSYNSPLHF,TGCGCCAGCACCTCCCCGGGACGGAGCTCCTATAATTCACCCCTCCACTTT
TRBV29-1,TRBJ1-2,many,TRBD1,CSLTTGDGYTF,TGCAGCCTAACGACAGGGGATGGCTACACCTTC
TRBV2,TRBJ2-5,many,-,CASSQGGQETQYF,TGTGCCAGCAGCCAAGGCGGTCAAGAGACCCAGTACTTC
TRBV29-1,TRBJ2-3,once,-,CSVEGRDRTDTQYF,TGCAGCGTTGAGGGTCGTGACAGAACCGATACGCAGTATTTT
TRBV5-1,TRBJ2-3,many,-,CASSWDTDTQYF,TGCGCCAGCAGCTGGGACACAGATACGCAGTATTTT
TRBV28,TRBJ2-1,once,TRBD2,CASKRAGANEQFF,TGTGCCAGCAAAAGAGCGGGAGCTAACGAGCAGTTCTTC
TRBV7-2,TRBJ2-7,many,-,CASSLVYGGSYEQYF,TGTGCCAGCAGCTTAGTCTACGGGGGATCCTACGAGCAGTACTTC
TRBV7-2,TRBJ2-7,-,TRBD2,CASSHDSAGGDLYEQYF,TGTGCCAGCAGCCACGACAGCGCCGGGGGGGACCTCTACGAGCAGTACTTC
TRBV7-8,TRBJ2-2,many,-,CASIGPSNTGELFF,TGTGCCAGCATAGGGCCTTCGAACACCGGGGAGCTGTTTTTT
TRBV29-1,TRBJ2-7,once,-,CSVAIGQNYEQYF,TGCAGCGTCGCGATTGGACAGAACTACGAGCAGTACTTC